The rows below give T cell receptor beta chains drawn from one sample of a study of Graves' ophthalmopathy and Graves' hyperthyroidism. Each CDR3 protein gets one entry after TCRdb re-called the multiplex PCR reads with MiXCR. The sample has about 40,000 distinct CDR3 sequences; around 52% are singletons. Source material: peripheral blood. The receptor set was obtained from an adult man with Graves' ophthalmopathy. Each CDR3 is given with its conserved first and last residue. The D gene is left open where the match is weak. The listing skips clone size in some rows; elsewhere it reads once, few, many or a size class.

CDR3aa: CSARGASGVPGANVLTF
CDR3nt: TGCAGTGCTAGAGGAGCCTCAGGGGTGCCTGGGGCCAACGTCCTGACTTTC
v_gene: TRBV20-1
abundance: -
j_gene: TRBJ2-6
d_gene: -

CDR3aa: CASSYLAGGYNEQFF
CDR3nt: TGTGCCAGCAGCTACCTAGCGGGAGGATACAATGAGCAGTTCTTC
v_gene: TRBV3-1
abundance: many
j_gene: TRBJ2-1
d_gene: TRBD2

CDR3aa: CASGSGIWWPQHF
CDR3nt: TGTGCCAGCGGTTCCGGCATATGGTGGCCCCAGCATTTT
v_gene: TRBV2
abundance: once
j_gene: TRBJ1-5
d_gene: -

CDR3aa: CASSLTRGGSTGELFF
CDR3nt: TGTGCCAGCAGCTTAACCAGGGGAGGAAGCACCGGGGAGCTGTTTTTT
v_gene: TRBV7-2
abundance: -
j_gene: TRBJ2-2
d_gene: -

CDR3aa: CASSLTGFTGELFF
CDR3nt: TGTGCCAGCAGCTTAACAGGCTTTACCGGGGAGCTGTTTTTT
v_gene: TRBV7-3
abundance: -
j_gene: TRBJ2-2
d_gene: -

CDR3aa: CASRELGQLNTDTQYF
CDR3nt: TGTGCCAGCAGGGAACTGGGACAGCTCAACACAGATACGCAGTATTTT
v_gene: TRBV6-1
abundance: -
j_gene: TRBJ2-3
d_gene: TRBD1

CDR3aa: CASSSLSGTPRETQYF
CDR3nt: TGTGCCAGCAGCTCTCTAAGCGGGACTCCTCGAGAGACCCAGTACTTC
v_gene: TRBV7-9
abundance: -
j_gene: TRBJ2-5
d_gene: TRBD2

CDR3aa: CASSPLGVDTGELFF
CDR3nt: TGTGCCAGCAGCCCGCTCGGGGTGGACACCGGGGAGCTGTTTTTT
v_gene: TRBV6-2/TRBV6-3
abundance: many
j_gene: TRBJ2-2
d_gene: -

CDR3aa: CSARDPGRADTQYF
CDR3nt: TGCAGTGCTAGAGATCCCGGGAGAGCAGATACGCAGTATTTT
v_gene: TRBV20-1
abundance: -
j_gene: TRBJ2-3
d_gene: -

CDR3aa: CASSRGRGGDGEKLFF
CDR3nt: TGTGCCAGCAGCCGAGGTCGAGGGGGAGATGGTGAAAAACTGTTTTTT
v_gene: TRBV7-8
abundance: medium-sized
j_gene: TRBJ1-4
d_gene: -

CDR3aa: CASVGVGENQPQHF
CDR3nt: TGTGCCAGCGTAGGGGTGGGGGAGAATCAGCCCCAGCATTTT
v_gene: TRBV6-2/TRBV6-3
abundance: many
j_gene: TRBJ1-5
d_gene: -

CDR3aa: CASLRQAEAFF
CDR3nt: TGTGCCAGCCTACGACAGGCGGAAGCTTTCTTT
v_gene: TRBV2
abundance: many
j_gene: TRBJ1-1
d_gene: -

CDR3aa: CSARVSGANTGELFF
CDR3nt: TGCAGTGCTAGAGTTAGCGGGGCGAACACCGGGGAACTGTTTTTT
v_gene: TRBV20-1
abundance: -
j_gene: TRBJ2-2
d_gene: TRBD2

CDR3aa: CSASIETVNTEAFF
CDR3nt: TGCAGTGCTAGTATTGAGACGGTGAACACTGAAGCTTTCTTT
v_gene: TRBV20-1
abundance: once
j_gene: TRBJ1-1
d_gene: -

CDR3aa: CASSEDRGGGYTF
CDR3nt: TGCGCCAGCAGTGAGGACAGGGGTGGCGGCTACACCTTC
v_gene: TRBV10-1
abundance: -
j_gene: TRBJ1-2
d_gene: TRBD1

CDR3aa: CASRGTGSTDTQYF
CDR3nt: TGTGCCAGCAGGGGGACCGGTAGCACAGATACGCAGTATTTT
v_gene: TRBV7-2
abundance: medium-sized
j_gene: TRBJ2-3
d_gene: -

CDR3aa: CASSSTVLNEQFF
CDR3nt: TGTGCCAGCAGTTCCACCGTTCTGAATGAGCAGTTCTTC
v_gene: TRBV28
abundance: many
j_gene: TRBJ2-1
d_gene: -

CDR3aa: CASEGTGDTGELFF
CDR3nt: TGTGCCAGCGAAGGGACAGGGGACACCGGGGAGCTGTTTTTT
v_gene: TRBV2
abundance: -
j_gene: TRBJ2-2
d_gene: TRBD1

CDR3aa: CSAPLNGETQYF
CDR3nt: TGCAGTGCCCCCTTAAATGGGGAGACCCAGTACTTC
v_gene: TRBV20-1
abundance: -
j_gene: TRBJ2-5
d_gene: -

CDR3aa: CATGTVRETQYF
CDR3nt: TGCGCCACCGGGACAGTACGAGAGACCCAGTACTTC
v_gene: TRBV10-1
abundance: -
j_gene: TRBJ2-5
d_gene: TRBD1

CDR3aa: CASTAVLAGGGETQYF
CDR3nt: TGTGCCAGCACGGCCGTGCTAGCGGGAGGGGGAGAGACCCAGTACTTC
v_gene: TRBV6-1
abundance: many
j_gene: TRBJ2-5
d_gene: TRBD2

CDR3aa: CASSLIGGARDTQYF
CDR3nt: TGTGCCAGCAGCTTGATTGGGGGCGCGAGGGATACGCAGTATTTT
v_gene: TRBV5-5
abundance: -
j_gene: TRBJ2-3
d_gene: -

CDR3aa: CASSLAASGRAQHF
CDR3nt: TGTGCCAGCAGCTTGGCCGCTAGCGGGAGGGCCCAGCATTTT
v_gene: TRBV5-6
abundance: -
j_gene: TRBJ1-5
d_gene: -

CDR3aa: CAGGTSGNTEAFF
CDR3nt: TGTGCCGGGGGGACTAGCGGTAACACTGAAGCTTTCTTT
v_gene: TRBV7-4
abundance: once
j_gene: TRBJ1-1
d_gene: -

CDR3aa: CASSFTSGSAYEQYF
CDR3nt: TGCGCCAGCAGCTTTACTAGCGGGAGTGCCTACGAGCAGTACTTC
v_gene: TRBV5-1
abundance: -
j_gene: TRBJ2-7
d_gene: TRBD2

CDR3aa: CASSIQPPGAGAGAYEQYF
CDR3nt: TGTGCCAGTAGTATCCAACCCCCTGGGGCAGGAGCGGGGGCCTACGAGCAGTACTTC
v_gene: TRBV19
abundance: -
j_gene: TRBJ2-7
d_gene: TRBD2

CDR3aa: CASSEARGGTRAEAFF
CDR3nt: TGTGCCAGCAGTGAAGCGAGGGGGGGAACCAGGGCTGAAGCTTTCTTT
v_gene: TRBV2
abundance: -
j_gene: TRBJ1-1
d_gene: -

CDR3aa: CSARLENYEQYF
CDR3nt: TGCAGTGCTAGATTGGAGAACTACGAGCAGTACTTC
v_gene: TRBV20-1
abundance: -
j_gene: TRBJ2-7
d_gene: -

CDR3aa: CASSQDRGRRAEAFF
CDR3nt: TGCGCCAGCAGCCAAGATCGGGGAAGGCGGGCTGAAGCTTTCTTT
v_gene: TRBV4-3
abundance: many
j_gene: TRBJ1-1
d_gene: -

CDR3aa: CASSKARGDYEHF
CDR3nt: TGTGCCAGCAGTAAGGCCAGGGGAGACTACGAGCATTTT
v_gene: TRBV13
abundance: -
j_gene: TRBJ1-5
d_gene: -

CDR3aa: CASSSRGVGTEAFF
CDR3nt: TGTGCCAGCAGCTCCCGGGGAGTGGGCACTGAAGCTTTCTTT
v_gene: TRBV7-8
abundance: -
j_gene: TRBJ1-1
d_gene: -

CDR3aa: CASSDGQGGVTDTQYF
CDR3nt: TGTGCCAGCAGCGACGGACAGGGAGGGGTCACAGATACGCAGTATTTT
v_gene: TRBV9
abundance: many
j_gene: TRBJ2-3
d_gene: -

CDR3aa: CASKELARDEQFF
CDR3nt: TGTGCCAGCAAGGAACTAGCACGGGATGAGCAGTTCTTC
v_gene: TRBV12-3/TRBV12-4
abundance: -
j_gene: TRBJ2-1
d_gene: -

CDR3aa: CASSLRGGEQYF
CDR3nt: TGCGCCAGCAGCTTGAGGGGCGGCGAGCAGTACTTC
v_gene: TRBV5-1
abundance: -
j_gene: TRBJ2-7
d_gene: -

CDR3aa: CATSRDVDSYNEQFF
CDR3nt: TGTGCCACCAGCAGAGATGTGGACTCCTACAATGAGCAGTTCTTC
v_gene: TRBV15
abundance: medium-sized
j_gene: TRBJ2-1
d_gene: -

CDR3aa: CASSLMTGGSGNTIYF
CDR3nt: TGTGCCAGCAGCTTAATGACAGGGGGCAGTGGAAACACCATATATTTT
v_gene: TRBV7-3
abundance: -
j_gene: TRBJ1-3
d_gene: TRBD1

CDR3aa: CASSVMGGHQETQYF
CDR3nt: TGTGCCAGCAGCGTTATGGGGGGTCACCAAGAGACCCAGTACTTC
v_gene: TRBV9
abundance: -
j_gene: TRBJ2-5
d_gene: -

CDR3aa: CASSPGSLGGETQYF
CDR3nt: TGTGCCAGCTCACCGGGCTCCTTGGGTGGAGAGACCCAGTACTTC
v_gene: TRBV18
abundance: -
j_gene: TRBJ2-5
d_gene: -

CDR3aa: CSATSSGVSTDTQYF
CDR3nt: TGCAGTGCTACGTCTAGCGGGGTTAGCACAGATACGCAGTATTTT
v_gene: TRBV20-1
abundance: -
j_gene: TRBJ2-3
d_gene: TRBD2

CDR3aa: CASSSGQGRNQPQYF
CDR3nt: TGTGCCAGCAGTTCTGGACAGGGGAGGAATCAGCCCCAGTACTTC
v_gene: TRBV12-3/TRBV12-4
abundance: -
j_gene: TRBJ2-5
d_gene: TRBD1

CDR3aa: CASSYLPPGTGGTGELFF
CDR3nt: TGTGCCAGCAGTTACCTTCCCCCCGGGACAGGGGGAACCGGGGAGCTGTTTTTT
v_gene: TRBV6-5
abundance: -
j_gene: TRBJ2-2
d_gene: TRBD1

CDR3aa: CSARLPSGRGTDTQYF
CDR3nt: TGCAGTGCTAGACTCCCTAGCGGGAGGGGCACCGATACACAGTATTTT
v_gene: TRBV20-1
abundance: -
j_gene: TRBJ2-3
d_gene: TRBD2

CDR3aa: CASSPSKRSYEQYF
CDR3nt: TGCGCCAGCAGCCCTAGCAAGCGCTCCTACGAGCAGTACTTC
v_gene: TRBV5-1
abundance: -
j_gene: TRBJ2-7
d_gene: -

CDR3aa: CASNRGLGETQYF
CDR3nt: TGTGCTAGCAACCGAGGGTTAGGAGAGACCCAGTACTTC
v_gene: TRBV7-7
abundance: -
j_gene: TRBJ2-5
d_gene: -

CDR3aa: CASSQDRGTGGEKLFF
CDR3nt: TGCGCCAGCAGCCAAGACCGAGGGACAGGGGGGGAAAAACTGTTTTTT
v_gene: TRBV4-1
abundance: many
j_gene: TRBJ1-4
d_gene: TRBD1

CDR3aa: CASSEAGRVEQYF
CDR3nt: TGTGCCAGCAGTGAAGCAGGCAGGGTCGAGCAGTACTTC
v_gene: TRBV6-1
abundance: many
j_gene: TRBJ2-7
d_gene: -

CDR3aa: CASSKGAGVKTYEQYF
CDR3nt: TGTGCCAGTAGTAAGGGCGCAGGGGTCAAAACCTACGAGCAGTACTTC
v_gene: TRBV19
abundance: -
j_gene: TRBJ2-7
d_gene: -

CDR3aa: CASSEGGGGNYGYTF
CDR3nt: TGTGCCAGCAGTGAAGGGGGAGGGGGCAACTATGGCTACACCTTC
v_gene: TRBV6-1
abundance: -
j_gene: TRBJ1-2
d_gene: TRBD1

CDR3aa: CASTNRDSRRGAQHF
CDR3nt: TGTGCCAGCACCAATCGGGACAGCAGGCGAGGGGCCCAGCATTTT
v_gene: TRBV6-1
abundance: many
j_gene: TRBJ1-5
d_gene: TRBD1

CDR3aa: CACSQGDNATQYF
CDR3nt: TGTGCCTGCAGCCAAGGGGACAATGCTACGCAGTATTTT
v_gene: TRBV4-2
abundance: -
j_gene: TRBJ2-3
d_gene: -

CDR3aa: CASSIGSQVSYNEQFF
CDR3nt: TGTGCCAGTAGTATAGGTTCTCAGGTCTCCTACAATGAGCAGTTCTTC
v_gene: TRBV19
abundance: many
j_gene: TRBJ2-1
d_gene: -

CDR3aa: CASSPRQATNYGYTF
CDR3nt: TGTGCCAGTAGTCCGAGGCAGGCGACTAACTATGGCTACACCTTC
v_gene: TRBV19
abundance: -
j_gene: TRBJ1-2
d_gene: -

CDR3aa: CSAQRTGRETQYF
CDR3nt: TGCAGTGCCCAGCGGACAGGGAGGGAGACCCAGTACTTC
v_gene: TRBV20-1
abundance: -
j_gene: TRBJ2-5
d_gene: TRBD1

CDR3aa: CSAQSGVSYNEQFF
CDR3nt: TGCAGCGCCCAGAGCGGGGTATCCTACAATGAGCAGTTCTTC
v_gene: TRBV29-1
abundance: -
j_gene: TRBJ2-1
d_gene: TRBD2

CDR3aa: CASSIGWDRPHNEQFF
CDR3nt: TGTGCCAGTAGTATTGGTTGGGACAGGCCGCACAATGAGCAGTTCTTC
v_gene: TRBV19
abundance: many
j_gene: TRBJ2-1
d_gene: TRBD1

CDR3aa: CASTVDNYGSTF
CDR3nt: TGTGCCAGCACCGTTGACAACTATGGCTCCACCTTC
v_gene: TRBV5-8
abundance: many
j_gene: TRBJ1-2
d_gene: -

CDR3aa: CASSLEHSPLHF
CDR3nt: TGTGCCAGCAGCTTAGAGCATTCACCCCTCCACTTT
v_gene: TRBV7-9
abundance: -
j_gene: TRBJ1-6
d_gene: -

CDR3aa: CSQPGTLPPYEQYF
CDR3nt: TGCAGTCAACCCGGGACTCTGCCCCCCTACGAGCAGTACTTC
v_gene: TRBV20-1
abundance: -
j_gene: TRBJ2-7
d_gene: -

CDR3aa: CASSIDLGGYEQYF
CDR3nt: TGTGCCAGTAGTATAGATCTTGGGGGCTACGAGCAGTACTTC
v_gene: TRBV19
abundance: -
j_gene: TRBJ2-7
d_gene: -